This record looks at one T cell receptor beta chain sequence and its context. The data were taken from a study of blood T cell repertoires in COVID-19. About the study: The United States, Italy and Spain provided the acute and convalescent COVID-19 samples. In each case, the material was cDNA or gDNA derived from T cells, B-cell-depleted T cells, or PBMCs.

In the authors' workflow: Amplifying reference gene primers gave estimates of nucleated cell counts. This table comes from immunoSEQ multiplex PCR, and its TCRdb copy is limited to in-frame clones, with some not included. V, J and clone size are taken as reported in that table, and D and trimming were inferred from the DNA itself. The sample records almost 55,000 clones, more than 75% being singletons. The CDR3 loop spans 15 amino acids. Germline V gene data show CDR1 as SGHRS and CDR2 as YFSETQ. Trimming took 5 bases from V and 9 from J; bases not matched to a gene: 14. The origin of this receptor is a human donor in a cohort sampled during active COVID-19. This sequence joins TRBV5-1 and TRBJ2-1; 7 bases line up with TRBD2. Sequences were obtained from peripheral blood. As DNA, the CDR3 is TGCGCCAGCAGACCTTGGGGGGAGGGTAGCGGTGAGCAGTTCTTC. Its translation: CASRPWGEGSGEQFF.